The clone carrying this TCR beta chain has at least ten counts. Arm-PCR of CDR3 regions and iRepertoire HTBI primers were used to build TCR beta libraries. TCRdb fed the multiplex PCR reads into MiXCR, producing one record per CDR3 protein. In the table there are around 360,000 distinct CDR3 sequences, about 16% of which are singletons. The source of the sample is a study of regulatory T cells in long-lasting Graves disease. V gave up 3 bases and J gave up 0 bases, with 8 bases separating them. This CDR3 region has 14 residues. Germline V gene lookup returns CDR1 SNHLY and CDR2 FYNNEI. The time point was: newly diagnosed GD, antithyroid drugs for less than 3 months. Extracted PBMC RNA gave rise to the TCR library. In addition, the sample was reused for a study of T cells in Graves' hyperthyroidism and ophthalmopathy.

This receptor was obtained from a woman between 18 and 29 years old with Graves disease. The chain carries TRBV2 and TRBJ1-1; D is uncertain. Material: peripheral blood mononuclear cells (PBMCs), obtained at new diagnosis, from a patient treated with antithyroid drugs. The CDR3: CASSELTMNTEAFF. In DNA, the CDR3 is TGTGCCAGCAGTGAGCTCACCATGAACACTGAAGCTTTCTTT.